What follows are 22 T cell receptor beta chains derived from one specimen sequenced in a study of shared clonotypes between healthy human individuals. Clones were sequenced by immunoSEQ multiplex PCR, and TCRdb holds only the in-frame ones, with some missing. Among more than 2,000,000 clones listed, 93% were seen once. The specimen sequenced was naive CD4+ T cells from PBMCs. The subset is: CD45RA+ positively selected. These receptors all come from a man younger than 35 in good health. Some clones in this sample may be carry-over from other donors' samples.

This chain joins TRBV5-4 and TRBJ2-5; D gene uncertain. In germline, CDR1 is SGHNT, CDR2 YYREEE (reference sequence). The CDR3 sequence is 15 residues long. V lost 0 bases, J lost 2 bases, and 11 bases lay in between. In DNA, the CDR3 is TGTGCCAGCAGCTTGGCGCAGCAGCCTCAAGAGACCCAGTACTTC. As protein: CASSLAQQPQETQYF.

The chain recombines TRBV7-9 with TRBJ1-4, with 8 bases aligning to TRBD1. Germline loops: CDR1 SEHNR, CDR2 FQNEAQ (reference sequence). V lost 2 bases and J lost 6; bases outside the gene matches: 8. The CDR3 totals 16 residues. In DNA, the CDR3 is TGTGCCAGCAGCTTAATAGTAGGCAGGGGGCATGAAAAACTGTTTTTT. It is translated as CASSLIVGRGHEKLFF.

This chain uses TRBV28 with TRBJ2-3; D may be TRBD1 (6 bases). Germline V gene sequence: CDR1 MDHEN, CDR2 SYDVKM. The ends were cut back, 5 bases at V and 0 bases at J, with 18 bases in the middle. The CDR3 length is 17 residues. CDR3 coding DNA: TGTGCCAGCAGTACCGCCGGGACACATACTAGCACAGATACGCAGTATTTT. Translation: CASSTAGTHTSTDTQYF.

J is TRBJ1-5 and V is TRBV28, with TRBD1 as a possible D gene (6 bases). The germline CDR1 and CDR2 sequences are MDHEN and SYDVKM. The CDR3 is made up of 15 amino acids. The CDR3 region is CATLTGRASNQPQHF. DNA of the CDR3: TGTGCTACACTAACAGGGCGGGCTAGCAATCAGCCCCAGCATTTT.

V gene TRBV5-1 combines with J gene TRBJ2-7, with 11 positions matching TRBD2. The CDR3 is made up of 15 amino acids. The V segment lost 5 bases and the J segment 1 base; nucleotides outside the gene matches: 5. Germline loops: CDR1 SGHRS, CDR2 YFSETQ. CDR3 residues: CASRVTSGRSYEQYF. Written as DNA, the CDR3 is TGCGCCAGCAGAGTAACTAGCGGGAGATCCTACGAGCAGTACTTC. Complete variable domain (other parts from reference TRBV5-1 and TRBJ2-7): KAGVTQTPRYLIKTRGQQVTLSCSPISGHRSVSWYQQTPGQGLQFLFEYFSETQRNKGNFPGRFSGRQFSNSRSEMNVSTLELGDSALYLCASRVTSGRSYEQYFGPGTRLTVT.

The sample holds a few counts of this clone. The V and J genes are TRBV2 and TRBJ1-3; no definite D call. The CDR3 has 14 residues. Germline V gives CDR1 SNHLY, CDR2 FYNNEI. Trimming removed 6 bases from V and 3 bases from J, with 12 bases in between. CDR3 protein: CASRSQQIGNTIYF. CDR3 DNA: TGTGCCAGCAGGAGCCAGCAGATTGGAAACACCATATATTTT.

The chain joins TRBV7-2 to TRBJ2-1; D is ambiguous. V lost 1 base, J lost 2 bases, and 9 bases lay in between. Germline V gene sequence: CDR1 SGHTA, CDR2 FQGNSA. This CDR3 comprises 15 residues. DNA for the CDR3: TGTGCCAGCAGCTTAGAACCAGCAGCCTACAATGAGCAGTTCTTC. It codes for CASSLEPAAYNEQFF.

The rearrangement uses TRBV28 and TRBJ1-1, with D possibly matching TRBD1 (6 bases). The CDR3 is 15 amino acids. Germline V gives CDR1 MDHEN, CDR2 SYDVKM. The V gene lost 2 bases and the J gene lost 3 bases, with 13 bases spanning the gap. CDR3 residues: CASSLPQGTYTEAFF. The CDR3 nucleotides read TGTGCCAGCAGTTTACCGCAGGGGACTTACACTGAAGCTTTCTTT.

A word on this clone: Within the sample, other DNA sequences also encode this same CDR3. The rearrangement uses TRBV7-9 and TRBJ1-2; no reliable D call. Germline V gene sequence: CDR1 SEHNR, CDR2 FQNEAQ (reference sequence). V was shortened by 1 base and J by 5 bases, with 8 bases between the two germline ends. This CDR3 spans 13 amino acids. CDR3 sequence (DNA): TGTGCCAGCAGCTTAGGACGGGATTATGGCTACACCTTC. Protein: CASSLGRDYGYTF.

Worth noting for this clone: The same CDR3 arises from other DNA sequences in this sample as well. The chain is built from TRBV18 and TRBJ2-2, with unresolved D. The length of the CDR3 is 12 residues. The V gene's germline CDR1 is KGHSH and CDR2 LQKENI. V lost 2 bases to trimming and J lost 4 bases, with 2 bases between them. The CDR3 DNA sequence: TGTGCCAGCTCACCAACCACCGGGGAGCTGTTTTTT. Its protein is CASSPTTGELFF.

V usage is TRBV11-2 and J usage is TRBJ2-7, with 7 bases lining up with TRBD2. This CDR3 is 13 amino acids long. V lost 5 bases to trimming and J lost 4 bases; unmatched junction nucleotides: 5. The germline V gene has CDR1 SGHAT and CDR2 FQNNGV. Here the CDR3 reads CASSLGDYYEQYF. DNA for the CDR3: TGTGCCAGCAGCCTGGGGGACTATTACGAGCAGTACTTC.

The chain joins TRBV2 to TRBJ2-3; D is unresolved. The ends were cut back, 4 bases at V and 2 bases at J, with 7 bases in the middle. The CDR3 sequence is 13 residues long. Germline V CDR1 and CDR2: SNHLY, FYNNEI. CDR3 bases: TGTGCCAGCAGTGGGACCCACACAGATACGCAGTATTTT. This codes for CASSGTHTDTQYF.

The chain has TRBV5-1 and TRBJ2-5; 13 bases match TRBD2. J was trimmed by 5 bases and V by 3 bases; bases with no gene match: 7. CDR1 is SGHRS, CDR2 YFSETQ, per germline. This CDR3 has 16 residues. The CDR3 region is CASSSRLAGGGETQYF. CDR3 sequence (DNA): TGCGCCAGCAGCTCAAGACTAGCGGGAGGAGGTGAGACCCAGTACTTC.

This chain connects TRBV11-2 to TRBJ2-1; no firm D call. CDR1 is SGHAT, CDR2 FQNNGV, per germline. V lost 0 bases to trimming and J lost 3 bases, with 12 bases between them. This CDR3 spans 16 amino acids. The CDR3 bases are TGTGCCAGCAGCTTAGATCCCCCTTCTAGCTACAATGAGCAGTTCTTC. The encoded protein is CASSLDPPSSYNEQFF.

The CDR3 DNA is TGTGCCAGCAGCTTAGAGGGGGATAACACTGAAGCTTTCTTT. Translating it yields CASSLEGDNTEAFF. The chain uses TRBV7-8 and TRBJ1-1, with D possibly matching TRBD1 (6 bases). Trimming took 1 base from V and 2 from J, leaving 8 bases between them. The germline CDR1 and CDR2 sequences are SGHVS and FQNEAQ. This CDR3 has 14 amino acids.

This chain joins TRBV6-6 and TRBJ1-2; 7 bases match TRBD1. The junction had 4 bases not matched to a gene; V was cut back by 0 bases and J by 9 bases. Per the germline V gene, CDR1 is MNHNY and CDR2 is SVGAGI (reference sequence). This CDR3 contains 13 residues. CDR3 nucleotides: TGTGCCAGCAGTTACTCGACCAGGGGGAGCTACACCTTC. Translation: CASSYSTRGSYTF.

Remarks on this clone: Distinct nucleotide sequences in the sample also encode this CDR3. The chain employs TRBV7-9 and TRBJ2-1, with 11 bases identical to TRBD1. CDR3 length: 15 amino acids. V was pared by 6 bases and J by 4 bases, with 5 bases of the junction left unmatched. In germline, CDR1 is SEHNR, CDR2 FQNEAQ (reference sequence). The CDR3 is CASSPGTGGYNEQFF. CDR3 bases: TGTGCCAGCAGTCCTGGGACAGGGGGTTACAATGAGCAGTTCTTC.

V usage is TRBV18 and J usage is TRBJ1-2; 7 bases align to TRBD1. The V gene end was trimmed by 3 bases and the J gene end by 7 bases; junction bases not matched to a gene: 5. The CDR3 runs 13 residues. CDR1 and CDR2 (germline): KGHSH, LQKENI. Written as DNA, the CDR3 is TGTGCCAGCTCACCGTCAGGGGGACGTGGCTACACCTTC. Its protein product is CASSPSGGRGYTF. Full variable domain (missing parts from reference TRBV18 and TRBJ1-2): NAGVMQNPRHLVRRRGQEARLRCSPMKGHSHVYWYRQLPEEGLKFMVYLQKENIIDESGMPKERFSAEFPKEGPSILRIQQVVRGDSAAYFCASSPSGGRGYTFGSGTRLTVV.

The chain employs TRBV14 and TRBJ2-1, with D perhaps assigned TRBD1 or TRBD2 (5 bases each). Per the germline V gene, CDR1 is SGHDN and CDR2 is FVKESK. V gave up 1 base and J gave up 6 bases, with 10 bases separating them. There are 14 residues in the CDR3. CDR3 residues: CASSQVGTGNEQFF. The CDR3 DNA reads TGTGCCAGCAGCCAAGTTGGGACGGGCAATGAGCAGTTCTTC.

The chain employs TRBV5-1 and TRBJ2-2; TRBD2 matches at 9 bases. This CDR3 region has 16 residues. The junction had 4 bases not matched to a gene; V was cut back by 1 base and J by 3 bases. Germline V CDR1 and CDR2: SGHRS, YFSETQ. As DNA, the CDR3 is TGCGCCAGCAGCTTGCGACTAGCGGATTACACCGGGGAGCTGTTTTTT. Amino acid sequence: CASSLRLADYTGELFF.

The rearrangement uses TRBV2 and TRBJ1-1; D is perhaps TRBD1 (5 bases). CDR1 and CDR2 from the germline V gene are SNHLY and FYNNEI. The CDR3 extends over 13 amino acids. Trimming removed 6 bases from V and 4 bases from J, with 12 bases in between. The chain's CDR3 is CASSTQGTTEAFF. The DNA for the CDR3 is TGTGCCAGCAGCACCCAGGGTACCACTGAAGCTTTCTTT.

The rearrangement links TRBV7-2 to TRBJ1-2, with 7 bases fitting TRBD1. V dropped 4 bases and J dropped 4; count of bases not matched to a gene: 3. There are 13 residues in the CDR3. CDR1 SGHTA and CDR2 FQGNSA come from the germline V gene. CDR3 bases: TGTGCCAGCAGCTGGACAGGTCTCTATGGCTACACCTTC. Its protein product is CASSWTGLYGYTF.